This TCR beta chain was sequenced during a study of OX40 agonist ivuxolimab in advanced cancers. For the wider study: Ivuxolimab, which targeted the costimulatory receptor OX40 (CD134), was an agonistic, fully human IgG2 monoclonal antibody. Intravenous ivuxolimab was administered to patients every 2 weeks at six dose levels: 0.01, 0.1, 0.3, 1.5, 3 and 10 mg/kg. Of the roughly 51 patients in dose escalation, about 20 had hepatocellular carcinoma, about 15 had melanoma, 9 had renal cell carcinoma and 9 had head and neck cancer. In the dose-escalation cohort, 82.7% of patients were male, and the mean age was approximately 64 years, with a range of about 23 to 90. Prior anti-PD-1, anti-PD-L1 or anti-CTLA-4 therapy was permitted, and about two fifths of dose-escalation patients had received checkpoint inhibitors. Partial responses occurred in three dose-escalation patients, of whom one had hepatocellular carcinoma and two had cutaneous melanoma. Peripheral TCRbeta sequencing was intended to test whether TCR sequence diversity was altered and clonal T-cell expansion was caused by ivuxolimab. The paper reports the monotherapy dose-escalation portion (N of about 54 patients) of the phase I ivuxolimab trial. The paper's findings and limits, for the study overall: On average, CD8+ T cells showed more expanded clones than CD4+ T cells after ivuxolimab. Which antigens the clonally expanded peripheral T cells were specific for was not determined. Low levels of normalized T-cell clonal expansion were also seen in some patients who did not respond. In the 0.1-3.0 mg/kg groups, partial responders had among the lowest normalized peripheral clonal expansion, particularly in CD8+ T cells. At doses of 0.1 to 3.0 mg/kg, clonal expansion of both CD4+ and CD8+ T cells in blood was seen between baseline and week 6.

Genomic DNA was extracted from sorted cells for sequencing of the TCRbeta CDR3 region. TCRbeta CDR3 regions were sequenced using the immunoSEQ Assay. TCRdb took this table from immuneACCESS and kept in-frame rearrangements with V and J called. Such tables lack part of the clones; where checked against another copy, unresolved V genes explain under half of the gap, and the rest is unexplained. This sample is represented by around 150,000 clones; 90% of them were singletons. The ten largest clonotypes hold roughly 0.99% of the sample. The germline V gene (reference sequence) sets CDR1 to SEHNR and CDR2 to FQNEAQ. V and J lose 3 bases and 2 bases, and a span of 11 bases separates them. The CDR3, from cysteine to phenylalanine, totals 15 residues. Only the CDR3 DNA stays, 45 bases, in frame from base 1. Notes on this clone: No antigen is known for it. No much larger clone is present one base from it, and per-base qualities are unavailable.

The trial excluded patients who had a history of autoimmune disease or who were on systemic immunosuppression. Peripheral blood for TCR sequencing was drawn from every dose cohort at baseline, at cycle 4 day 1 and at cycle 7 day 1. Samples were obtained from an open-label, multicenter, first-in-human phase I dose-escalation trial of ivuxolimab. Adults with locally advanced or metastatic melanoma, renal cell, hepatocellular, or head and neck squamous cell carcinoma were enrolled in the trial. Before TCR sequencing, CD4+ and CD8+ T cells were separately sorted from peripheral blood. The chain couples TRBV7-9 to TRBJ1-3, with TRBD1 as a weak D call on 5 bases. This specimen consisted of CD4+ or CD8+ T cells sorted from blood, obtained in a trial of the OX40 agonist ivuxolimab. The sequence came from an adult with an advanced solid tumor such as melanoma, head and neck, liver or kidney cancer. The CDR3 region reads CASSFQGTTGNTIYF. At the DNA level, the sequence is TGTGCCAGCAGCTTTCAAGGGACCACTGGAAACACCATATATTTT.